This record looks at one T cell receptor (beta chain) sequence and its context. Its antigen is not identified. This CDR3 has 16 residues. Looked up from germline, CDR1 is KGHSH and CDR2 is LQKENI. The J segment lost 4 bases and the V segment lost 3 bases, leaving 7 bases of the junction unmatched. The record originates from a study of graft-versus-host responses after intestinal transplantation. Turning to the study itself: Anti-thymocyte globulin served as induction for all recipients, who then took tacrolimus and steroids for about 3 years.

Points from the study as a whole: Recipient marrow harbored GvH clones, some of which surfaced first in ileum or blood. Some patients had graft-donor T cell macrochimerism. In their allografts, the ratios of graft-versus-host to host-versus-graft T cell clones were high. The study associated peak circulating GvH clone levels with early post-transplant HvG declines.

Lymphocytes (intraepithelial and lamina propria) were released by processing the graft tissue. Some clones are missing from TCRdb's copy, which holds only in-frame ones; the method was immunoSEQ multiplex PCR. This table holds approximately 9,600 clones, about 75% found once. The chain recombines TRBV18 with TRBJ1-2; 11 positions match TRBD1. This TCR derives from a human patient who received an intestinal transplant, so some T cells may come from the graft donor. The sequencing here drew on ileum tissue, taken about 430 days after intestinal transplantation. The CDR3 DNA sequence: TGTGCCAGCTCACCCGAGAGGACAGGGGGCACCTATGGCTACACCTTC. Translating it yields CASSPERTGGTYGYTF.